Included here is one T cell receptor (beta chain) sequence, with context. As handled by the study authors: Using reference gene primer amplification, nucleated cell counts were estimated. TCRdb's copy holds only in-frame clones and misses some; the assay was immunoSEQ multiplex PCR. V, J and clone size are those of that table, while D and trimming were read from the DNA. The table shows under 150,000 clones, with 70% to 90% occurring only once. This sample was included in a study of blood T cell repertoires in COVID-19. Study-wide context: Sites in the United States, Italy and Spain provided acute and convalescent COVID-19 samples.

The CDR3 contains 16 residues. J was trimmed by 2 bases and V by 3 bases; bases with no gene match: 9. Germline assignment: CDR1 KGHSH and CDR2 LQKENI. Sequencing used peripheral blood. V gene TRBV18 combines with J gene TRBJ2-7; 8 bases map to TRBD1. The sequence was collected from a woman aged 40-49 years with active or convalescent COVID-19. This chain's CDR3 is CASSPRTGTATYEQYF. The CDR3 DNA reads TGTGCCAGCTCACCTAGGACAGGGACGGCAACCTACGAGCAGTACTTC.